The 20 T cell receptor beta chains given below trace back to one sample, sequenced in a study of radiation and T cells in renal cell carcinoma. The time point here: blood 4 weeks post-SBRT, at nephrectomy. Stated treatment: 15 Gy SBRT to primary tumor, nephrectomy 4 weeks later. Sequencing was performed with immunoSEQ multiplex PCR; in TCRdb, only in-frame clones are kept and a portion is missing. Among around 100,000 clones listed, 84% were seen once. The input for sequencing was blood, taken from a patient whose treatment included radiotherapy and nephrectomy. These receptors were taken from a man aged 55-75 years with renal cell carcinoma.

V usage is TRBV7-4 and J usage is TRBJ1-4; D might be TRBD1 (5 bases). Trimming pared 6 bases from V and 5 bases from J, leaving 16 bases between. The CDR3 covers 15 residues. Germline V gene data show CDR1 as SGHVT and CDR2 as SQSDAQ. CDR3 region: CASRASRDQNEKLFF. For the CDR3, the DNA is TGTGCCAGCAGAGCCTCCCGGGACCAAAATGAAAAACTGTTTTTT.

The CDR3 is CSVYEFTGELFF. The CDR3 region has the DNA TGCAGCGTTTACGAATTCACCGGGGAGCTGTTTTTT. The J gene is TRBJ2-2, the V gene TRBV29-1; no definite D call. Deletions cut 5 bases from V and 4 bases from J, with 8 bases between. CDR3 size: 12 residues. Germline V gene data show CDR1 as SQVTM and CDR2 as ANQGSEA.

The chain employs TRBV19 and TRBJ1-2; D unresolved. Germline CDR1 is LNHDA and CDR2 is SQIVND (reference sequence). V was shortened by 7 bases and J by 2 bases, with 17 bases between the two germline ends. This CDR3 comprises 15 residues. CDR3 in amino acids: CASIPGTLTNYGYTF. CDR3 DNA sequence: TGTGCCAGTATTCCCGGTACATTAACCAACTATGGCTACACCTTC.

This clone is a singleton in its sample. This sequence joins TRBV4-3 and TRBJ1-4, with D uncertain. The CDR3 runs 15 residues. The ends were cut back, 3 bases at V and 6 bases at J, with 14 bases in the middle. Germline V gene lookup returns CDR1 LGHNA and CDR2 YSLEER. CDR3 residues: CASSQETVGYEKLFF. In nucleotides, the CDR3 is TGCGCCAGCAGCCAGGAGACCGTGGGTTATGAAAAACTGTTTTTT.

V is TRBV9 and J is TRBJ2-1, with D perhaps matching TRBD1 (5 bases). Trimming removed 3 bases at V and 8 bases at J, with 12 bases between. Germline CDR1 SGDLS, CDR2 YYNGEE. CDR3 length equals 13 residues. The CDR3 region is CASSGHWGHEQFF. In DNA, the CDR3 is TGTGCCAGCAGCGGCCACTGGGGCCATGAGCAGTTCTTC.

The chain recombines TRBV28 with TRBJ2-3, with 8 nucleotides matching TRBD2. Germline assignment: CDR1 MDHEN and CDR2 SYDVKM. The V segment lost 5 bases and the J segment 0 bases; nucleotides outside the gene matches: 10. The CDR3 has 17 residues. Here the CDR3 DNA reads TGTGCCAGCAGTCTCCGGGGGGTAGCGGGAAGCACAGATACGCAGTATTTT. Translation gives CASSLRGVAGSTDTQYF.

This clone was recorded once. The chain recombines TRBV19 with TRBJ1-1; a possible D gene is TRBD1 (6 bases). The CDR3 runs to 15 residues. Germline V gives CDR1 LNHDA, CDR2 SQIVND (reference sequence). V lost 6 bases and J lost 4, with 18 bases in between. The CDR3 nucleotides read TGTGCCAGTAGCGGGGGCGCCGGGAGGGGCACTGAAGCTTTCTTT. Residues: CASSGGAGRGTEAFF.

This chain links TRBV6-5 with TRBJ2-3; TRBD2 agrees at 8 bases. Trimming at V came to 8 bases and at J to 5 bases, leaving 12 bases not matched to a gene. Germline V gene lookup returns CDR1 MNHEY and CDR2 SVGAGI. This CDR3 has 15 residues. In nucleotides, the CDR3 is TGTGCCAGCGGGTTATTGGGACTAGTCGGAGATACGCAGTATTTT. It encodes CASGLLGLVGDTQYF.

The J gene is TRBJ2-5, the V gene TRBV5-6, with 12 nucleotides matching TRBD2. This CDR3 is 18 amino acids long. Germline-derived CDR1 and CDR2 are SGHDT and YYEEEE. J lost 10 bases, V lost 0 bases, and 16 bases had no gene match. The CDR3 DNA reads TGTGCCAGCAGCTTGGGAGGCGTAGGGCTAGCGGGAGGGCATGGCCAGTACTTC. It is translated as CASSLGGVGLAGGHGQYF.

The chain uses TRBV19 and TRBJ1-2; D not certain. Germline loops: CDR1 LNHDA, CDR2 SQIVND (reference sequence). There are 13 residues in the CDR3. V was clipped by 3 bases and J by 2 bases, with 7 bases between them. CDR3 nucleotide sequence: TGTGCCAGTAGTATTGCCAGCAACTATGGCTACACCTTC. This codes for CASSIASNYGYTF.

The chain recombines TRBV27 with TRBJ2-2; either TRBD1 or TRBD2 may fit D (5 bases each). This CDR3 contains 14 residues. The ends were cut back, 8 bases at V and 2 bases at J, with 12 bases in the middle. Germline assignment: CDR1 MNHEY and CDR2 SMNVEV (reference sequence). CDR3 DNA: TGTGCCAGCCGGGTGGGGGTCAACACCGGGGAGCTGTTTTTT. It encodes CASRVGVNTGELFF.

This rearrangement joins TRBV18 to TRBJ1-1; TRBD1 might be the D (5 bases). V lost 0 bases and J 3 bases, leaving 11 bases between the germline ends. The germline V gene encodes CDR1 KGHSH and CDR2 LQKENI. The CDR3 is made up of 15 amino acids. For the CDR3, the DNA is TGTGCCAGCTCACCACCGTCAGGGAGGTACACTGAAGCTTTCTTT. Its protein product is CASSPPSGRYTEAFF.

The chain combines TRBV10-3 with TRBJ2-1; the D gene is possibly TRBD2 (5 bases). Germline loops: CDR1 ENHRY, CDR2 SYGVKD. V lost 0 bases, J lost 6 bases, and 12 bases lay in between. The CDR3 length is 15 residues. The CDR3 protein is CAISESGKSGNEQFF. CDR3 DNA sequence: TGTGCCATCAGTGAGTCCGGGAAATCGGGCAATGAGCAGTTCTTC.

The chain combines TRBV10-2 with TRBJ2-1; the match to TRBD1 covers 7 bases. The germline V gene has CDR1 WSHSY and CDR2 SAAADI. Trimming took 2 bases from V and 0 from J; bases not matched to a gene: 4. The CDR3 is 16 residues long. The CDR3 DNA sequence: TGCGCCAGCAGTGAGGAGGGGGCGAGCTCCTACAATGAGCAGTTCTTC. It translates to CASSEEGASSYNEQFF.

The chain combines TRBV9 with TRBJ1-4; a possible D gene is TRBD1 (5 bases). Germline V gene sequence: CDR1 SGDLS, CDR2 YYNGEE. Trimming shortened V by 3 bases and J by 3 bases, and 9 bases separated the two germline ends. There are 14 residues in the CDR3. The CDR3 bases are TGTGCCAGCAGCGCGGACATGGCTAATGAAAAACTGTTTTTT. Amino acids: CASSADMANEKLFF. The full variable domain, in which reference TRBV9 and TRBJ1-4 provide the parts outside the CDR3, is DSGVTQTPKHLITATGQRVTLRCSPRSGDLSVYWYQQSLDQGLQFLIQYYNGEERAKGNILERFSAQQFPDLHSELNLSSLELGDSALYFCASSADMANEKLFFGSGTQLSVL.

CDR3 in amino acids: CASSPTGGAFNTEAFF. For the CDR3, the DNA is TGTGCCAGTAGCCCGACAGGGGGCGCCTTTAACACTGAAGCTTTCTTT. The V and J genes are TRBV19 and TRBJ1-1; 10 bases map to TRBD1. This CDR3 contains 16 residues. The J segment lost 2 bases and the V segment lost 6 bases, leaving 9 bases of the junction unmatched. CDR1 and CDR2 from the germline V gene are LNHDA and SQIVND (reference sequence). The full variable domain, its missing parts supplied by reference TRBV19 and TRBJ1-1, is DGGITQSPKYLFRKEGQNVTLSCEQNLNHDAMYWYRQDPGQGLRLIYYSQIVNDFQKGDIAEGYSVSREKKESFPLTVTSAQKNPTAFYLCASSPTGGAFNTEAFFGQGTRLTVV.

In this sample, this clone turned up once. This sequence joins TRBV28 and TRBJ2-7, with TRBD2 matching over 11 bases. The CDR3 runs 15 residues. The V gene end was trimmed by 5 bases and the J gene end by 6 bases; junction bases not matched to a gene: 9. CDR1 is MDHEN and CDR2 is SYDVKM in the germline V gene. The CDR3 bases are TGTGCCAGCAGTGGTTCTAGCGGGAGGTTGAGCGAGCAGTACTTC. It yields the protein CASSGSSGRLSEQYF. The whole variable domain, filled in from reference TRBV28 and TRBJ2-7, reads DVKVTQSSRYLVKRTGEKVFLECVQDMDHENMFWYRQDPGLGLRLIYFSYDVKMKEKGDIPEGYSVSREKKERFSLILESASTNQTSMYLCASSGSSGRLSEQYFGPGTRLTVT.

The chain uses TRBV15 and TRBJ1-2; D is ambiguous. This CDR3 has 14 amino acids. Germline values: CDR1 LNHNV, CDR2 YYDKDF (reference sequence). Trimming stripped 0 bases from V and 6 bases from J, with 11 bases between. In nucleotides, the CDR3 is TGTGCCACCAGCAGAGAGGGCACTTGGGATGGCTACACCTTC. The encoded protein is CATSREGTWDGYTF.

This chain joins TRBV7-9 and TRBJ1-2; no definite D call. The CDR3 runs to 14 residues. V was clipped by 1 base and J by 6 bases, with 12 bases between them. Germline V lookup: CDR1 SEHNR, CDR2 FQNEAQ (reference sequence). The CDR3 loop is CASSLDLAADGYTF. Here the CDR3 DNA reads TGTGCCAGCAGCTTAGACCTGGCAGCCGATGGCTACACCTTC.

The CDR3 loop reads CASSVGTGTSGDEQFF. CDR3 nucleotides: TGTGCCAGCAGCGTAGGTACCGGGACTAGTGGGGATGAGCAGTTCTTC. V and J are TRBV9 and TRBJ2-1; 8 bases match TRBD2. Germline-derived CDR1 and CDR2 are SGDLS and YYNGEE. The CDR3 spans 16 residues. J lost 8 bases, V lost 0 bases, and 10 bases had no gene match.